This T cell receptor (beta chain) was found in a study of cytomegalovirus exposure and HLA in healthy donors. With 4 bases clipped from V and 5 bases from J, the junction kept 13 bases outside the gene matches. This CDR3 contains 18 residues. Germline CDR1 and CDR2: SGHRS and YFSETQ. A single count supports this clone. PCR employed 60 Vbeta and 13 Jbeta primers. Some clones are missing from TCRdb's copy, which holds only in-frame ones; the method was immunoSEQ multiplex PCR. The table records some 110,000 clones, 65% to 85% of them present only once. The sequenced sample consisted of PBMCs. The V call is TRBV5-1, the J call TRBJ2-3; 13 bases fit TRBD2. The TCR originated in a male donor in good health and CMV-seropositive. CDR3 loop: CASSRGTSGDLMVDTQYF. DNA for the CDR3: TGCGCCAGCAGCCGTGGGACTAGCGGGGACCTAATGGTAGATACGCAGTATTTT.